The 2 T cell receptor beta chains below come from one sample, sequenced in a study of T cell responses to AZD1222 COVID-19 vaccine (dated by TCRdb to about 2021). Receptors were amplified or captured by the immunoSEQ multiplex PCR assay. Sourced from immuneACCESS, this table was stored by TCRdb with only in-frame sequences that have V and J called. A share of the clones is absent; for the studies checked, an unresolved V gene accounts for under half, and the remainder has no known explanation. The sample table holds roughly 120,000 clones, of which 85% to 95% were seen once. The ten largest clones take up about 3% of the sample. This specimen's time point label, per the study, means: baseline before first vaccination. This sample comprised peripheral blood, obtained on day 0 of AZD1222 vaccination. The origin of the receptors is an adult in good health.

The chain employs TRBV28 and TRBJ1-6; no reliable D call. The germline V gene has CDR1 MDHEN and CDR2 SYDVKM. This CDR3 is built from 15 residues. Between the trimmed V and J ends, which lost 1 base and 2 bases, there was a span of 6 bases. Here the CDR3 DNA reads TGTGCCAGCAGTTTATCAGGAACCTATAATTCACCCCTCCACTTT. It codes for CASSLSGTYNSPLHF.

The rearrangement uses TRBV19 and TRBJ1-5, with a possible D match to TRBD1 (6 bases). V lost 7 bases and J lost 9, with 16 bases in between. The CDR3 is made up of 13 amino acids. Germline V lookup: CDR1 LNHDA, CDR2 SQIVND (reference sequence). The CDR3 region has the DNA TGTGCCAGTACCCAACAGGGCGCGGGGCCCCAGCATTTT. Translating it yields CASTQQGAGPQHF.